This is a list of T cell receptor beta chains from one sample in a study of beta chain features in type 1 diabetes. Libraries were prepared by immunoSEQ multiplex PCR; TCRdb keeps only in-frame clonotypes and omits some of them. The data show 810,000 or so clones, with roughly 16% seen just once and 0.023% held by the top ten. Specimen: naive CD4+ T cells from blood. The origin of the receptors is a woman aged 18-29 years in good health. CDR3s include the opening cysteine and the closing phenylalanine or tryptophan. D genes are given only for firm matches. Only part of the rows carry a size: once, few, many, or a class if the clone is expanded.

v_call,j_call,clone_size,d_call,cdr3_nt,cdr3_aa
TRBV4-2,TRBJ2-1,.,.,TGTGCCAGCAGCCAAGTTAGCGGACTCTACAATGAGCAGTTCTTC,CASSQVSGLYNEQFF
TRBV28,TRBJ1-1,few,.,TGTGCCAGCAGCGTTACAGGGCGGAACACTGAAGCTTTCTTT,CASSVTGRNTEAFF
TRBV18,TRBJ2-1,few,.,TGTGCCAGCTCACCGGGCAATGAGCAGTTCTTC,CASSPGNEQFF
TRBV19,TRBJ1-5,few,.,TGTGCCAGTAGTCCGGTTCCGGGGGCCCAGCATTTT,CASSPVPGAQHF
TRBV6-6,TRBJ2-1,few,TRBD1,TGTGCCAGCAGTAGTTTCACAGGGGGCAATGAGCAGTTCTTC,CASSSFTGGNEQFF
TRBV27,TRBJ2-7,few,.,TGTGCCAGCAGTTTACGTCTTCCAGACCTGTTCTCGGGCGAGCAGTACTTC,CASSLRLPDLFSGEQYF
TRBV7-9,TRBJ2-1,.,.,TGTGCCAGCAGCCGAGGCAGTGAGCAGTTCTTC,CASSRGSEQFF
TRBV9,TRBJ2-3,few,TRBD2,TGTGCCAGCAGCGCCCGACTAGCGGGAGGAGATACGCAGTATTTT,CASSARLAGGDTQYF
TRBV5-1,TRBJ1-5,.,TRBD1,TGCGCCAGCAGCTGGGGGACAGGGGGCAATCAGCCCCAGCATTTT,CASSWGTGGNQPQHF
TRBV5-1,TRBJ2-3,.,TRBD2,TGCGCCAGCAGCCGCGGACTAGCGGGAGGGCCTAGCACAGATACGCAGTATTTT,CASSRGLAGGPSTDTQYF
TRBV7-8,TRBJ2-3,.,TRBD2,TGTGCCAGCAGCTCTTTAGCGGGAGGGAGCACAGATACGCAGTATTTT,CASSSLAGGSTDTQYF
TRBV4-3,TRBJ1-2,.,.,TGCGCCAGCAGCCAAGAGCGTTCGCATGGCTACACCTTC,CASSQERSHGYTF
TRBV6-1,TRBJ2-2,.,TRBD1,TGTGCCAGCACCTCAGGGGGCGCGTCCGGGGAGCTGTTTTTT,CASTSGGASGELFF
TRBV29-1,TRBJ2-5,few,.,TGCAGCGCCGCCCAAGAGACCCAGTACTTC,CSAAQETQYF
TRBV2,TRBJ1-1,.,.,TGTGCCAGCAACGGAGGAGGGAAAGAAGCTTTCTTT,CASNGGGKEAFF
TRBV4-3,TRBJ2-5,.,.,TGCGCCAGCAGCCAAGGATCCGTCGGGAGCGTCCGGGAGACCCAGTACTTC,CASSQGSVGSVRETQYF
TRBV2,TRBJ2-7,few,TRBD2,TGTGCCAGCAGTGAAGAGTCACTAGCGGGAATCGAGCAGTACTTC,CASSEESLAGIEQYF